The 32 T cell receptor beta chains in this list originate from one sample, sequenced in a study of beta chain features in type 1 diabetes. Expressed TCRB transcripts were sequenced because the entire RNA isolate underwent reverse transcription. Data came from immunoSEQ multiplex PCR; TCRdb stores just in-frame clones and leaves some out. The profile shows under 400,000 clones, approximately 15% of them singletons. The sequenced sample consisted of central memory CD4+ T cells from blood. These receptors all come from a young man in good health.

This clone turned up a few times. The chain couples TRBV6-5 to TRBJ2-7; D call uncertain. V was shortened by 7 bases and J by 3 bases, with 13 bases between the two germline ends. CDR3 size: 13 residues. The germline V gene encodes CDR1 MNHEY and CDR2 SVGAGI. The CDR3 region has the DNA TGTGCCAGCACTCAATTAGGTTTCTACGAGCAGTACTTC. Translating gives CASTQLGFYEQYF.

This clone turned up a few times. V and J are TRBV5-4 and TRBJ1-1; D remains ambiguous. The germline V and J ends were trimmed by 0 bases and 1 base, with 7 bases remaining between them. This CDR3 is built from 14 residues. Germline CDR1 and CDR2: SGHNT and YYREEE (reference sequence). The CDR3 coding sequence is TGTGCCAGCAGCTTGGTCGTATCGAACACTGAAGCTTTCTTT. The encoded protein is CASSLVVSNTEAFF.

V usage is TRBV7-8 and J usage is TRBJ1-2; 7 bases are shared with TRBD1. The CDR3 is made up of 16 amino acids. Looked up from germline, CDR1 is SGHVS and CDR2 is FQNEAQ. J lost 4 bases, V lost 6 bases, and 14 bases had no gene match. Here the CDR3 reads CASRPDRESFPYGYTF. The CDR3 DNA follows: TGTGCCAGCAGGCCCGACAGGGAGTCCTTTCCCTATGGCTACACCTTC.

This clone was observed at least ten times. The V gene is TRBV6-4, the J gene TRBJ2-1; 13 nucleotides match TRBD2. CDR1 is MRHNA, CDR2 SNTAGT, per germline. V was clipped by 5 bases and J by 15 bases; unmatched bases: 7. The CDR3 is made up of 13 amino acids. DNA of the CDR3: TGTGCCAGCAGTACGACTAGCGGGGGGCCTGCGTTCTTC. Translation gives CASSTTSGGPAFF.

This clone occurred a few times. V gene TRBV10-3 combines with J gene TRBJ1-3; no clear D gene. The CDR3 is 14 amino acids. V gave up 8 bases and J gave up 1 base, with 12 bases separating them. Germline V CDR1 and CDR2: ENHRY, SYGVKD. The CDR3 region has the DNA TGTGCCATCTCTTCACCAGCTTCTGGAAACACCATATATTTT. Protein: CAISSPASGNTIYF.

The chain has TRBV29-1 and TRBJ2-3; D is perhaps TRBD1 or TRBD2 (6 bases each). Trimming left V 8 bases short and J 5 bases short, with 17 bases between. The CDR3 is made up of 13 amino acids. In germline, CDR1 is SQVTM, CDR2 ANQGSEA. This CDR3 is CSTPRGQGDTQYF. The CDR3 nucleotides are TGCAGCACCCCCCGGGGGCAAGGAGATACGCAGTATTTT.

Remarks on this clone: At one boundary the junction diverges from the germline segment, which might be a read error. This chain joins TRBV30 and TRBJ2-1; 7 positions agree with TRBD1. The CDR3 spans 10 residues. Germline CDR1 GTSNPN, CDR2 SVGIG (reference sequence). This CDR3 is CAWSQGGTVF. CDR3 coding DNA: TGTGCCTGGAGTCAAGGGGGCACGGTCTTC.

This clone has more than one count but fewer than ten. The rearrangement uses TRBV4-1 and TRBJ2-1, with D unclear. CDR1 is MGHRA and CDR2 is YSYEKL in the germline V gene. Trimming left V 1 base short and J 0 bases short, with 4 bases between. The CDR3 has 14 amino acids. CDR3 in amino acids: CASSQGSSYNEQFF. The CDR3 DNA is TGCGCCAGCAGCCAAGGGTCCTCCTACAATGAGCAGTTCTTC.

For this clone: The junction departs from germline at one end; a sequencing error may be responsible. Different DNA sequences within this sample yield the same CDR3. This chain links TRBV27 with TRBJ2-2; TRBD1 matches at 9 bases. Germline V gene sequence: CDR1 MNHEY, CDR2 SMNVEV (reference sequence). CDR3 length: 16 amino acids. The CDR3 sequence is CASSWGQGLRSGELFF. In nucleotides, the CDR3 is TGTGCCAGCAGTTGGGGACAGGGCCTTCGTTCCGGGGAGCTATTTTTT.

The chain couples TRBV19 to TRBJ1-4; 8 bases are shared with TRBD1. Germline-derived CDR1 and CDR2 are LNHDA and SQIVND (reference sequence). The CDR3 sequence is 13 residues long. Unmatched junction bases numbered 5, after V lost 7 bases and J lost 7 bases. The CDR3 spells CASKGQEVEKLFF. CDR3 sequence (DNA): TGTGCCAGTAAGGGACAGGAGGTTGAAAAACTGTTTTTT. Filled out from reference TRBV19 and TRBJ1-4, the complete variable domain reads DGGITQSPKYLFRKEGQNVTLSCEQNLNHDAMYWYRQDPGQGLRLIYYSQIVNDFQKGDIAEGYSVSREKKESFPLTVTSAQKNPTAFYLCASKGQEVEKLFFGSGTQLSVL.

The table lists this clone with a few counts. The CDR3 sequence is CASSLQATPTDTQYF. DNA for the CDR3: TGCGCCAGCAGCTTGCAGGCGACACCGACAGATACGCAGTATTTT. This chain connects TRBV5-1 to TRBJ2-3; D is unresolved. Germline CDR1 is SGHRS and CDR2 is YFSETQ. The CDR3 loop spans 15 amino acids. V gave up 1 base and J gave up 3 bases, with 12 bases separating them.

This clone was found a few times. V and J are TRBV4-2 and TRBJ2-3, with D possibly TRBD2 on 5 matching bases. With 0 bases removed from V and 0 bases from J, the gap between germline ends came to 7 bases. The CDR3 is 15 amino acids. Germline CDR1 and CDR2: LGHNA and YNFKEQ. The CDR3 sequence is CASSQDGGSTDTQYF. CDR3 in DNA: TGTGCCAGCAGCCAAGACGGCGGGAGCACAGATACGCAGTATTTT.

V and J are TRBV30 and TRBJ1-5, with 9 positions matching TRBD1. Losses at the gene ends were 3 bases for V and 7 bases for J; bases not matched to a gene: 7. The CDR3 loop spans 14 amino acids. CDR1 is GTSNPN and CDR2 is SVGIG in the germline V gene (reference sequence). This CDR3 is CAWSQDRGGQPQHF. The CDR3 coding sequence is TGTGCCTGGAGCCAGGACAGGGGTGGACAGCCCCAGCATTTT.

In this sample, this clone turned up a few times. This rearrangement joins TRBV9 to TRBJ1-3; no clear D gene. CDR3 length equals 15 residues. The germline gives CDR1 SGDLS, CDR2 YYNGEE. V lost 5 bases to trimming and J lost 0 bases, with 12 bases between them. The CDR3 is CASSEAEYSGNTIYF. The DNA of the CDR3 is TGTGCCAGCAGTGAAGCAGAATACTCTGGAAACACCATATATTTT. Full variable domain (rest looked up from reference TRBV9 and TRBJ1-3): DSGVTQTPKHLITATGQRVTLRCSPRSGDLSVYWYQQSLDQGLQFLIQYYNGEERAKGNILERFSAQQFPDLHSELNLSSLELGDSALYFCASSEAEYSGNTIYFGEGSWLTVV.

This clone was picked up one time. This chain uses TRBV6-5 with TRBJ2-7; D might be TRBD2 (5 bases). This CDR3 spans 12 amino acids. Germline V gene sequence: CDR1 MNHEY, CDR2 SVGAGI. V was pared by 7 bases and J by 3 bases, with 10 bases between. The CDR3 loop is CASNDDYYEQYV. CDR3 in DNA: TGTGCCAGCAACGACGACTACTACGAGCAGTACGTC.

This clone showed up many times. This same CDR3 is encoded by further DNA sequences in the sample. V and J are TRBV14 and TRBJ1-1, with no clear D. This CDR3 has 13 amino acids. Trimming left V 2 bases short and J 1 base short, with 5 bases between. Germline V lookup: CDR1 SGHDN, CDR2 FVKESK. CDR3 sequence reads: CASSQLRNTEAFF. The CDR3 region has the DNA TGTGCCAGCAGCCAACTTCGGAACACTGAAGCTTTCTTT.

The chain links TRBV9 to TRBJ2-1, with 11 bases fitting TRBD2. Looked up from germline, CDR1 is SGDLS and CDR2 is YYNGEE. CDR3 size: 17 residues. J was trimmed by 6 bases and V by 2 bases; bases with no gene match: 10. The CDR3 protein is CASSVDVLAGVRNEQFF. The CDR3 bases are TGTGCCAGCAGCGTGGACGTACTAGCGGGAGTTCGCAATGAGCAGTTCTTC.

Only a few counts were recorded for this clone. The V and J genes are TRBV11-3 and TRBJ2-3; D gene unclear. Germline lookup yields CDR1 SGHNT and CDR2 YENEEA. Between the trimmed V and J ends, which lost 10 bases and 2 bases, there was a span of 7 bases. The CDR3 contains 11 residues. The CDR3 bases are TGTGCCACCAAAATCACAGATACGCAGTATTTT. This translates into CATKITDTQYF.

The chain combines TRBV2 with TRBJ2-7; perhaps TRBD2 as D (5 bases). V was cut by 4 bases and J by 7 bases, with 14 bases left in between. Germline CDR1 SNHLY, CDR2 FYNNEI. This CDR3 has 13 residues. CDR3 sequence (DNA): TGTGCCAGCAGTGCGGGCCCTACGGGGGAGCAGTACTTC. Amino acids: CASSAGPTGEQYF. The full variable domain, with the rest looked up from reference TRBV2 and TRBJ2-7, is EPEVTQTPSHQVTQMGQEVILRCVPISNHLYFYWYRQILGQKVEFLVSFYNNEISEKSEIFDDQFSVERPDGSNFTLKIRSTKLEDSAMYFCASSAGPTGEQYFGPGTRLTVT.

This clone was found once. The V and J genes are TRBV7-2 and TRBJ1-1, with a possible D match to TRBD1 (5 bases). Germline CDR1 is SGHTA and CDR2 is FQGNSA. With 4 bases removed from V and 5 bases from J, the gap between germline ends came to 14 bases. The CDR3 loop spans 14 amino acids. The CDR3 loop is CASSSSGTGTEAFF. The CDR3 bases are TGTGCCAGCAGCTCTAGCGGGACGGGGACTGAAGCTTTCTTT.

The chain combines TRBV6-5 with TRBJ1-1, with 9 bases identical to TRBD1. The CDR3 has 13 amino acids. V dropped 10 bases and J dropped 4; count of bases not matched to a gene: 7. Germline CDR1 is MNHEY and CDR2 is SVGAGI. The CDR3 DNA is TGTGCCATCAAGGGGACAGGGTCCACTGAAGCTTTCTTT. This encodes CAIKGTGSTEAFF.

The rearrangement uses TRBV5-6 and TRBJ2-5, with D perhaps being TRBD1 or TRBD2 (5 bases each). Per germline, CDR1 SGHDT and CDR2 YYEEEE. This CDR3 is 14 amino acids long. Trimming removed 3 bases from V and 5 bases from J, with 14 bases in between. Here the CDR3 reads CASSSVPGPETQYF. The CDR3 DNA reads TGTGCCAGCAGCTCGGTACCGGGGCCGGAGACCCAGTACTTC.

The V call is TRBV5-4, the J call TRBJ2-7; TRBD1 is a possible D gene (5 bases). Germline lookup yields CDR1 SGHNT and CDR2 YYREEE (reference sequence). CDR3 size: 14 residues. Trimming removed 2 bases from V and 2 bases from J, with 11 bases in between. The CDR3 protein is CASSFGQGPYEQYF. The CDR3 nucleotides are TGTGCCAGCAGCTTCGGTCAGGGTCCCTACGAGCAGTACTTC.

The gene calls are TRBV5-6 and TRBJ2-3; maybe TRBD1 (6 bases). The CDR3 contains 17 residues. V dropped 0 bases and J dropped 2 bases, with 16 bases sitting between them. The V gene's germline CDR1 is SGHDT and CDR2 YYEEEE. The chain's CDR3 is CASSLVPAGAATDTQYF. The CDR3 coding sequence is TGTGCCAGCAGCTTGGTCCCCGCAGGGGCCGCCACAGATACGCAGTATTTT.

The chain is built from TRBV5-1 and TRBJ2-7, with TRBD2 matching 8 bases. There are 14 residues in the CDR3. Germline-derived CDR1 and CDR2 are SGHRS and YFSETQ. With V trimmed by 3 bases and J by 4 bases, 6 bases remained unmatched. The CDR3 DNA sequence: TGCGCCAGCAGCTGGGTTAGCGGGGAGTACGAGCAGTACTTC. The encoded protein is CASSWVSGEYEQYF.

The V and J genes are TRBV5-1 and TRBJ2-3, with 7 bases identical to TRBD2. Trimming took 0 bases from V and 2 from J; bases not matched to a gene: 6. The CDR3 covers 16 residues. Germline CDR1 is SGHRS and CDR2 is YFSETQ. The CDR3 nucleotides are TGCGCCAGCAGCTTGGTTTCCAGCGGGACCACAGATACGCAGTATTTT. Translation: CASSLVSSGTTDTQYF. Full variable domain (remainder filled in from reference TRBV5-1 and TRBJ2-3): KAGVTQTPRYLIKTRGQQVTLSCSPISGHRSVSWYQQTPGQGLQFLFEYFSETQRNKGNFPGRFSGRQFSNSRSEMNVSTLELGDSALYLCASSLVSSGTTDTQYFGPGTRLTVL.

The sample holds a few counts of this clone. J is TRBJ2-4 and V is TRBV11-3, with D uncertain. V was cut by 2 bases and J by 6 bases, with 5 bases left in between. This CDR3 contains 12 residues. Germline V gives CDR1 SGHNT, CDR2 YENEEA. The CDR3 reads CASSLRVNIQYF. The CDR3 region has the DNA TGTGCCAGCAGCTTACGGGTAAACATTCAGTACTTC.

A few counts support this clone. The rearrangement links TRBV7-8 to TRBJ1-2; TRBD1 matches at 7 bases. Germline trimming cut 5 bases from V and 4 bases from J; bases unmatched to any gene: 19. Germline V gene lookup returns CDR1 SGHVS and CDR2 FQNEAQ. CDR3 size: 18 residues. This CDR3 is CASSAYRMPGQEGYGYTF. The CDR3 DNA reads as TGTGCCAGCAGCGCCTATCGCATGCCAGGACAGGAAGGCTATGGCTACACCTTC.

This clone turned up a few times. The chain recombines TRBV5-4 with TRBJ2-3; D is perhaps TRBD2 (5 bases). V was cut by 6 bases and J by 0 bases, with 5 bases left in between. Germline V lookup: CDR1 SGHNT, CDR2 YYREEE (reference sequence). The CDR3 consists of 12 residues. CDR3 sequence reads: CASTSSTDTQYF. CDR3 bases: TGTGCCAGCACTAGCAGCACAGATACGCAGTATTTT.

The rearrangement uses TRBV30 and TRBJ2-3, with TRBD1 as a possible D gene (7 bases). The CDR3 totals 15 residues. Germline V gene lookup returns CDR1 GTSNPN and CDR2 SVGIG (reference sequence). The ends were cut back, 1 base at V and 3 bases at J, with 14 bases in the middle. CDR3 sequence: CAWSAGGQRTDTQYF. The CDR3 DNA sequence: TGTGCCTGGAGTGCCGGGGGACAGCGAACAGATACGCAGTATTTT.

The V call is TRBV6-4, the J call TRBJ2-1, with 7 nucleotides matching TRBD1. V gave up 0 bases and J gave up 0 bases; unmatched junction bases: 2. The CDR3 sequence is 16 residues long. Germline CDR1 reads MRHNA; CDR2 reads SNTAGT. The chain's CDR3 is CASSDSGGRSYNEQFF. CDR3 sequence (DNA): TGTGCCAGCAGTGACTCAGGGGGCCGCTCCTACAATGAGCAGTTCTTC.

As to this clone: Other DNA sequences in this specimen translate into the identical CDR3. The chain joins TRBV9 to TRBJ1-2; unclear D gene. Germline assignment: CDR1 SGDLS and CDR2 YYNGEE. The CDR3 covers 13 residues. V lost 0 bases and J lost 2, with 5 bases in between. The CDR3 loop is CASSVGRNYGYTF. CDR3 in DNA: TGTGCCAGCAGCGTAGGACGGAACTATGGCTACACCTTC. The whole variable domain, remainder taken from reference TRBV9 and TRBJ1-2, is DSGVTQTPKHLITATGQRVTLRCSPRSGDLSVYWYQQSLDQGLQFLIQYYNGEERAKGNILERFSAQQFPDLHSELNLSSLELGDSALYFCASSVGRNYGYTFGSGTRLTVV.